This TCR beta chain appears in the sequencing data of a study of T cell changes during pregnancy in multiple sclerosis. The method was immunoSEQ multiplex PCR; TCRdb's version includes in-frame clones alone and lacks a portion of them. In the table there are approximately 60,000 clones, roughly 90% of which are singletons. This CDR3 contains 15 residues. CDR1 and CDR2 (germline): MNHEY, SVGAGI. The V segment lost 6 bases and the J segment 4 bases; nucleotides outside the gene matches: 8. This rearrangement joins TRBV6-5 to TRBJ1-5; 8 positions agree with TRBD1. The material sequenced was peripheral blood, taken in the first trimester of pregnancy. This TCR came from a female donor with multiple sclerosis, enrolled in a pregnancy study. CDR3 loop: CASRPDRGGNQPQHF. In DNA form, the CDR3 reads TGTGCCAGCAGACCCGACAGGGGAGGGAATCAGCCCCAGCATTTT.